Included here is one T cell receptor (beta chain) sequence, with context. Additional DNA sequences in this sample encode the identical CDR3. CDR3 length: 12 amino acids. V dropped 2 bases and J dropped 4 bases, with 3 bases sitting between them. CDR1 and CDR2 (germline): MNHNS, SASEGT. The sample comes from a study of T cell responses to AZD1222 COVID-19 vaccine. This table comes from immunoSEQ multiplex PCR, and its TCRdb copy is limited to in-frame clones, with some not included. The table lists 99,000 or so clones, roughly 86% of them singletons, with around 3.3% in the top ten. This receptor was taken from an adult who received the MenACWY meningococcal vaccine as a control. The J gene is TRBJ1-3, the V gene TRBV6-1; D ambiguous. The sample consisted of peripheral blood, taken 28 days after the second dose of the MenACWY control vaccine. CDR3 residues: CASSETGNTIYF. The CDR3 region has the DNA TGTGCCAGCAGTGAAACAGGAAACACCATATATTTT.